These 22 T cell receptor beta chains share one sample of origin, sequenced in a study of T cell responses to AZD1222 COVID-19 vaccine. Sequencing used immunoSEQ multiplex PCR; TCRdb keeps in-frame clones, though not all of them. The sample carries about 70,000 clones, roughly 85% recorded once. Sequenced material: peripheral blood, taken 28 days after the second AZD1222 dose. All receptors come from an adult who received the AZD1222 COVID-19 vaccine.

The CDR3 sequence: CASRRTTNEKLFF. The CDR3 coding sequence is TGTGCCAGCAGACGCACAACTAATGAAAAACTGTTTTTT. The chain combines TRBV3-1 (or the pseudogene TRBV3-2) with TRBJ1-4, with D uncertain. V shed 6 bases and J shed 0 bases, with 5 bases lying between them. CDR3 length: 13 amino acids. Germline values: CDR1 LGHDT, CDR2 YNNKEL (reference sequence).

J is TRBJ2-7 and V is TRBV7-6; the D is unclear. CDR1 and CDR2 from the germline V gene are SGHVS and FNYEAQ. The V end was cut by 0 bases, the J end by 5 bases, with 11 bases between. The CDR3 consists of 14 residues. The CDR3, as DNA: TGTGCCAGCAGCTTAGCCGGGTCAGTAAACGAGCAGTACTTC. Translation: CASSLAGSVNEQYF.

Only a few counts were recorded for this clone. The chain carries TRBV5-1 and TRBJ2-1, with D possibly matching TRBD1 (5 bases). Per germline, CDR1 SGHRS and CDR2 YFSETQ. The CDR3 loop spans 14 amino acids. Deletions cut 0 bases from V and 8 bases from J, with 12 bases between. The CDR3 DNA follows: TGCGCCAGCAGCTTGGGGCAGGGAAGTCATGAGCAGTTCTTC. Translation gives CASSLGQGSHEQFF.

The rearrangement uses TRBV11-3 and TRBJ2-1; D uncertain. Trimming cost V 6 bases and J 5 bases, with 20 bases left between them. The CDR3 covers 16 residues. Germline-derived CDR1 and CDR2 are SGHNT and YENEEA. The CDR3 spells CASSLSGHPVNNEQFF. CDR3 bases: TGTGCCAGCAGTTTGAGTGGGCACCCCGTTAACAATGAGCAGTTCTTC.

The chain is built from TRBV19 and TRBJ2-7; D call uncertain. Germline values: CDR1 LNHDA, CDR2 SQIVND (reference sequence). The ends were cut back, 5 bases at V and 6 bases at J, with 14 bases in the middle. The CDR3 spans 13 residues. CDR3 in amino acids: CASSVRSTVEQYF. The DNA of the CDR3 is TGTGCCAGTAGTGTCCGCTCTACTGTCGAGCAGTACTTC.

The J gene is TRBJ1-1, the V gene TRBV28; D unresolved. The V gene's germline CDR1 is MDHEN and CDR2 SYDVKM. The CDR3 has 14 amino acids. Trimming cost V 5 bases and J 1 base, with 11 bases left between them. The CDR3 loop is CASSPQSSNTEAFF. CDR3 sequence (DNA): TGTGCCAGCAGTCCCCAAAGCTCGAACACTGAAGCTTTCTTT.

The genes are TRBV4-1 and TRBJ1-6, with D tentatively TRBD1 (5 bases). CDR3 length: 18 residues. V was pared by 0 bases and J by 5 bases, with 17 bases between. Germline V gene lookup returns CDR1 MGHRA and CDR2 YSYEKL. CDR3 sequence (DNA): TGCGCCAGCAGCCAAGATCGGCAGGGATCCTTTCATAATTCACCCCTCCACTTT. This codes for CASSQDRQGSFHNSPLHF.

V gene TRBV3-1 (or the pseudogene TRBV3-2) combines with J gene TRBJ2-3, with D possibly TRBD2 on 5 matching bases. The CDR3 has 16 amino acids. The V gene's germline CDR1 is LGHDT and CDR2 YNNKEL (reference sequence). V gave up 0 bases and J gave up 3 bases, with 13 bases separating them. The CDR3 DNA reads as TGTGCCAGCAGCCAAGACGCCGGGATGAGGACAGATACGCAGTATTTT. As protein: CASSQDAGMRTDTQYF.

The CDR3 DNA follows: TGCGCCAGCAGCGCGGGATCTTACAATGAGCAGTTCTTC. Its translation is CASSAGSYNEQFF. The V and J genes are TRBV10-1 and TRBJ2-1; tentatively, D is TRBD2 (6 bases). The CDR3 extends over 13 amino acids. Per germline, CDR1 WNHNN and CDR2 SYGVQD (reference sequence). The V end was cut by 6 bases, the J end by 4 bases, with 10 bases between.

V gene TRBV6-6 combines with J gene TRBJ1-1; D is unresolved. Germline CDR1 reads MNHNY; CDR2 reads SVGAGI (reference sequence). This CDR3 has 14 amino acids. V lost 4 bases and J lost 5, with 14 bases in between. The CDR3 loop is CASSFLKPVTEAFF. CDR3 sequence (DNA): TGTGCCAGCAGTTTCTTGAAGCCAGTGACTGAAGCTTTCTTT.

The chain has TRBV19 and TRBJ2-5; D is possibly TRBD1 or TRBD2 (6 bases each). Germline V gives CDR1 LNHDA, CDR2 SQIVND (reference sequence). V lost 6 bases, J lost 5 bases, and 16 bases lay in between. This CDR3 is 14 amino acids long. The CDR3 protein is CASRGGAAVETQYF. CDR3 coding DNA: TGTGCCAGTAGGGGGGGCGCAGCTGTGGAGACCCAGTACTTC.

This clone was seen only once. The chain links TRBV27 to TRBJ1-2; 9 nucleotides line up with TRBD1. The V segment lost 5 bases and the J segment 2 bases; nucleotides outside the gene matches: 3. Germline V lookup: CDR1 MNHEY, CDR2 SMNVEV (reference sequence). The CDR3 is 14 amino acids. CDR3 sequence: CASSGTGLNYGYTF. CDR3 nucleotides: TGTGCCAGCAGTGGGACAGGGCTCAACTATGGCTACACCTTC.

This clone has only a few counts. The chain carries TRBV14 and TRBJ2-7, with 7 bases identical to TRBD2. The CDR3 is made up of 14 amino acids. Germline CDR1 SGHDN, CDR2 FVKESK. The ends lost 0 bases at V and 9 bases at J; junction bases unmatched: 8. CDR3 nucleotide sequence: TGTGCCAGCAGCCAAGACGGACTGGGCGGGAGGCAGTACTTC. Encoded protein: CASSQDGLGGRQYF.

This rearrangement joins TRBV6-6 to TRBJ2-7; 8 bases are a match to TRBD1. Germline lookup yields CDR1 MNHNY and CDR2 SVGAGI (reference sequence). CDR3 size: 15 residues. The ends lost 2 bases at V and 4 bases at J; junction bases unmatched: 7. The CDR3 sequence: CASSYPTGARYEQYF. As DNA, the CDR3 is TGTGCCAGCAGTTACCCGACAGGGGCGAGATACGAGCAGTACTTC.

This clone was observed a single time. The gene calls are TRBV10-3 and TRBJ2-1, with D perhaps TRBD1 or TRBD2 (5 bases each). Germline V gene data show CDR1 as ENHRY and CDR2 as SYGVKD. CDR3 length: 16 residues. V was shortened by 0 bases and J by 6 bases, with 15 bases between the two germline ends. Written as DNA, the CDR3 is TGTGCCATCAGTGAGTCGGGAAGGGGAGACGGCAATGAGCAGTTCTTC. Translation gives CAISESGRGDGNEQFF.

CDR3 region: CASSQVGNTIYF. As DNA, the CDR3 is TGTGCCAGCAGCCAAGTAGGGAACACCATATATTTT. The chain is built from TRBV3-1 (or the pseudogene TRBV3-2) and TRBJ1-3; no reliable D call. Germline loops: CDR1 LGHDT, CDR2 YNNKEL (reference sequence). V lost 1 base, J lost 7 bases, and 5 bases lay in between. The CDR3 is 12 amino acids.

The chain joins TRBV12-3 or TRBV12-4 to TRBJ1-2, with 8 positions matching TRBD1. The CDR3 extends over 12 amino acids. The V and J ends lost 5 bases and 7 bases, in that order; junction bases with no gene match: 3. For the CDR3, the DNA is TGTGCCAGCAGTCGACAGGGGATTGGCTACACCTTC. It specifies CASSRQGIGYTF.

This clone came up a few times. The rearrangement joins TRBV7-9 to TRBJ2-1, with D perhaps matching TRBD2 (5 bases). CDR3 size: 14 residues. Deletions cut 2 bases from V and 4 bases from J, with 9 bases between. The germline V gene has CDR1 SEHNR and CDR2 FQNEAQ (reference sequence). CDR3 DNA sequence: TGTGCCAGCAGCTTAACAATAGCGTACAATGAGCAGTTCTTC. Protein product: CASSLTIAYNEQFF.

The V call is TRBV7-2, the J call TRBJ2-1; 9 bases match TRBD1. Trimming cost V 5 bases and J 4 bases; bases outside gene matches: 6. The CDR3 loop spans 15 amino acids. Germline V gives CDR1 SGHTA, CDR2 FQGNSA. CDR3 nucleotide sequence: TGTGCCAGCAGCCCACAGGGGGCGTTGTACAATGAGCAGTTCTTC. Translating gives CASSPQGALYNEQFF.

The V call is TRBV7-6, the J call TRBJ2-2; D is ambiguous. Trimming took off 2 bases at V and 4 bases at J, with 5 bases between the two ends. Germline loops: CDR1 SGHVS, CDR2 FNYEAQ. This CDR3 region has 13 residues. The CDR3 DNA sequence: TGTGCCAGCAGCTTAAGACTCACCGGGGAGCTGTTTTTT. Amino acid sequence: CASSLRLTGELFF. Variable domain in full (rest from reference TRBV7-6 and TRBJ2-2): GAGVSQSPRYKVTKRGQDVALRCDPISGHVSLYWYRQALGQGPEFLTYFNYEAQQDKSGLPNDRFSAERPEGSISTLTIQRTEQRDSAMYRCASSLRLTGELFFGEGSRLTVL.

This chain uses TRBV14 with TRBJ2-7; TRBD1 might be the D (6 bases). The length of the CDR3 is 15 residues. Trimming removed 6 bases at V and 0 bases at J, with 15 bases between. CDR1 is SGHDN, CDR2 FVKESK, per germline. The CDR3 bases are TGTGCCAGCAGGCCAGGGGCCGCCAGCTCCTACGAGCAGTACTTC. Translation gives CASRPGAASSYEQYF.

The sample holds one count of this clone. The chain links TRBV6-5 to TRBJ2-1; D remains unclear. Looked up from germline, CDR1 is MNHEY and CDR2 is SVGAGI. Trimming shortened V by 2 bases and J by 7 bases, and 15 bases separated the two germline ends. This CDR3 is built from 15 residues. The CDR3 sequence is CASSYPGPLRNEQFF. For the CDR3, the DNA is TGTGCCAGCAGTTACCCCGGACCCCTGAGGAATGAGCAGTTCTTC.